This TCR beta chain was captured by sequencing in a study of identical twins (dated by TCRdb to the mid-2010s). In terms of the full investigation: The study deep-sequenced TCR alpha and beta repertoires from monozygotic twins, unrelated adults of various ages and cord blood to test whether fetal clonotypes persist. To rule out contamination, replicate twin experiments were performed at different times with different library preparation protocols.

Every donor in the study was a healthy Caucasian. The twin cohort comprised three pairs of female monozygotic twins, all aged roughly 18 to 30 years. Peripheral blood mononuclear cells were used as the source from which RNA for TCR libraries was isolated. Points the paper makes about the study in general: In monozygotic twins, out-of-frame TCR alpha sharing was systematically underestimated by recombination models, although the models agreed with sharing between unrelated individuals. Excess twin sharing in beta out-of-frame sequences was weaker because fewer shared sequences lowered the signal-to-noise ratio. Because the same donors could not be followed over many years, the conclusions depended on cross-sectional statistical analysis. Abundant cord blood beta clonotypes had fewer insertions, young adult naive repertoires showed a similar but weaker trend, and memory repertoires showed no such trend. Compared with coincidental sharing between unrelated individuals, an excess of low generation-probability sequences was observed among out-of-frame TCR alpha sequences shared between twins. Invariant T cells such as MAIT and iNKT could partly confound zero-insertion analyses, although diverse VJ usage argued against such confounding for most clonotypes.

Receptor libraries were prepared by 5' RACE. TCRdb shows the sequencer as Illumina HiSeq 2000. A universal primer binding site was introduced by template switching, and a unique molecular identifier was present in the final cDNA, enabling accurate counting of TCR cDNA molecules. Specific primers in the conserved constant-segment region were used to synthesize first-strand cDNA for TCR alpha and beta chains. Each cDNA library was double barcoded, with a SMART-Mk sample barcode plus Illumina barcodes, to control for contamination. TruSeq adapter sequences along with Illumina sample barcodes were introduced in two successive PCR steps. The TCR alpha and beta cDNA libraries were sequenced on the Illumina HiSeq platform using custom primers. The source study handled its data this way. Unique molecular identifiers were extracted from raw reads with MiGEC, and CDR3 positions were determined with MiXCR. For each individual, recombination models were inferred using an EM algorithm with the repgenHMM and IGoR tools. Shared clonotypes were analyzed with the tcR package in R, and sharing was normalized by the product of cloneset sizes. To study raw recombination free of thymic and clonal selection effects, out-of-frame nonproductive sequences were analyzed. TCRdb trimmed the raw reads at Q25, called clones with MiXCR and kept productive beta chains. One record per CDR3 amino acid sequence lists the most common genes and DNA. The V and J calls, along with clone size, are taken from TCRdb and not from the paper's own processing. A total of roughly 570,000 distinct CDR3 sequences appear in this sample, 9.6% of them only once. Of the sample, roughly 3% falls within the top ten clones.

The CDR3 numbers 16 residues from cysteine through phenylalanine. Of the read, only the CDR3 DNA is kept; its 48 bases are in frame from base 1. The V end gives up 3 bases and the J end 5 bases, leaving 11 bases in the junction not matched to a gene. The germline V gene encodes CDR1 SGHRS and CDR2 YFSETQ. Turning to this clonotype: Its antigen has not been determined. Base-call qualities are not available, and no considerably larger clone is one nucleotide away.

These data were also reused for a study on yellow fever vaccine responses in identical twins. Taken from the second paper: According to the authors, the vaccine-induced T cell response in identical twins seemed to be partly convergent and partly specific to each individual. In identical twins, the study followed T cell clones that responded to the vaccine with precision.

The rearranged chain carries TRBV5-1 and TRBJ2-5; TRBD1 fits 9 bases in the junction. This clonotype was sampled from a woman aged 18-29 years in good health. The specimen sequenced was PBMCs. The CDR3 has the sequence CASSSYETGGAETQYF. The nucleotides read TGCGCCAGCAGCTCGTATGAGACAGGGGGGGCGGAGACCCAGTACTTC.